This T cell receptor (beta chain) derives from a study of blood T cell repertoires in COVID-19. Study information: Samples taken during acute and convalescent COVID-19 were collected in the United States, Italy and Spain. PBMCs, B-cell-depleted T cells, or T cells were the source of the cDNA or gDNA that made up the material.

Using immunoSEQ multiplex PCR, the repertoire was profiled, and TCRdb retains in-frame clones only, with some absent. The data show approximately 280,000 clones, roughly 90% seen once. This CDR3 is 15 amino acids long. With 6 bases clipped from V and 2 bases from J, the junction kept 4 bases outside the gene matches. Germline CDR1 is MNHEY and CDR2 is SMNVEV (reference sequence). The sequence derives from a woman aged 55-70 years with acute or convalescent COVID-19. The chain carries TRBV27 and TRBJ1-6, with 7 bases identical to TRBD1. The specimen sequenced was peripheral blood. CDR3 in amino acids: CASRETGTYNSPLHF. The CDR3 nucleotides read TGTGCCAGCAGAGAGACAGGGACCTATAATTCACCCCTCCACTTT.